The clone carrying this T cell receptor beta chain was seen a few times. Antigen: not known. The data were taken from a study of T-cell memory formation after mild COVID-19. TCRdb fed the 5' RACE reads into MiXCR, producing one record per CDR3 protein. The sample lists roughly 400,000 distinct CDR3 sequences, more than 15% occurring once. The CDR3 covers 16 residues. V was shortened by 6 bases and J by 1 base, with 18 bases between the two germline ends. General study points: Largely, contracting CD4+ clones fell within CM and EM, and contracting CD8+ clones within EMRA. Clones that shrank (day 15 to 85) were balanced CD4/CD8, whereas later expanders leaned CD4+. Among clones peaking at day 37 in the second wave, SARS-CoV-2 specificity remained unconfirmed.

The sequence came from a man aged 18-30 years who had mild COVID-19 (a few samples of this study predate the infection). Cell type and time point are not known. The sequencing sample was made of PBMCs or a T cell subset sorted from them (not recorded which). V and J are TRBV12-3 or TRBV12-4 and TRBJ1-1, with a tentative D call TRBD1 (6 bases). Here the CDR3 DNA reads TGTGCCAGCAGCCTGACAGGACTGGGGGCGAACACTGAAGCTTTCTTT. This gives the protein CASSLTGLGANTEAFF.